This T cell receptor (beta chain) was profiled in a study of PD-1 blockade in mismatch repair-deficient tumors. All patients were mismatch repair deficient, assessed by either PCR or immunohistochemistry. The TCR-sequenced patients were a few responders to pembrolizumab. Assay: immunoSEQ multiplex PCR; the TCRdb copy retains only in-frame clones and omits some. The sample lists tens of thousands of clones; 84% were seen once. The V end lost 2 bases, the J end lost 4 bases, and 8 bases lay between the germline ends. Germline CDR1 reads MGHDK; CDR2 reads SYGVNS. The CDR3 spans 13 residues. The TCR was taken from an adult with mismatch repair-deficient cancer. Here the sequenced sample was peripheral blood, taken 2 weeks after starting pembrolizumab. The gene calls are TRBV25-1 and TRBJ1-1, with D unresolved. The CDR3 region is CASSEGVRTEAFF. CDR3 bases: TGTGCCAGCAGTGAAGGGGTACGCACTGAAGCTTTCTTT.